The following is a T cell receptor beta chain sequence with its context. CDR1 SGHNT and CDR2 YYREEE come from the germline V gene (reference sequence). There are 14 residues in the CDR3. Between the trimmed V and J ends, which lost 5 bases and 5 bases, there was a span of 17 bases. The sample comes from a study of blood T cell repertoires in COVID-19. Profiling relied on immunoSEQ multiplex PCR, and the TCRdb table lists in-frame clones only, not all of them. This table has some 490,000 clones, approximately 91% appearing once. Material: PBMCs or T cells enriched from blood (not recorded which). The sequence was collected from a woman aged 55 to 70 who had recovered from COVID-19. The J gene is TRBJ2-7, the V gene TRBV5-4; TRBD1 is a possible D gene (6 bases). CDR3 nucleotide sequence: TGTGCCAGCAGGTTATGGGGGCCGTACCACGAGCAGTACGTC. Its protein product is CASRLWGPYHEQYV.